This T cell receptor beta chain was recovered during a study of cytomegalovirus exposure and HLA in healthy donors. Across the study: When 350 to 500 donors were genotyped, more than 70% of them were found to fall in the Caucasian-associated ancestry cluster.

In the PCR, 60 Vbeta and 13 Jbeta primers were used. Data came from immunoSEQ multiplex PCR; TCRdb stores just in-frame clones and leaves some out. In the table there are tens of thousands of clones, roughly 76% of which are singletons. CDR1 and CDR2 from the germline V gene are KGHSH and LQKENI. V lost 3 bases and J 0 bases, leaving 9 bases between the germline ends. CDR3 length: 15 residues. This clone turned up a few times. The specimen sequenced was PBMCs. The sequence derives from a woman in her twenties or thirties in good health and CMV-seronegative. The rearrangement links TRBV18 to TRBJ1-3; no reliable D call. Here the CDR3 DNA reads TGTGCCAGCTCACCGGCGGGGATCTCTGGAAACACCATATATTTT. Protein sequence: CASSPAGISGNTIYF.